The 18 T cell receptor beta chains presented below share a single source sample, sequenced in a study of follicular helper T cells after annual influenza vaccination. Libraries were prepared by immunoSEQ multiplex PCR; TCRdb keeps only in-frame clonotypes and omits some of them. The profile shows approximately 5,000 clones, 82% of them singletons. Time point described: 2015-2016 season, pre-vaccination. The sequencing here drew on CXCR5+ CD38- circulating T follicular helper cells from blood, taken on the day of influenza vaccination. The subset denotes: circulating Tfh, non-naive CD4+CXCR5+PD-1+ (ICOS+CD38+ or ICOS-CD38-). The receptors come from an adult who received the influenza vaccine.

The rearrangement joins TRBV5-1 to TRBJ2-5; D might be TRBD2 (6 bases). The CDR3 loop spans 13 amino acids. V was pared by 4 bases and J by 4 bases, with 11 bases between. Per the germline V gene, CDR1 is SGHRS and CDR2 is YFSETQ. CDR3 amino acids: CASSPEGRETQYF. Written as DNA, the CDR3 is TGCGCCAGCAGCCCGGAGGGCAGAGAGACCCAGTACTTC.

The chain links TRBV27 to TRBJ2-3, with D possibly being TRBD2 (5 bases). Germline CDR1 reads MNHEY; CDR2 reads SMNVEV (reference sequence). The V end was cut by 8 bases, the J end by 3 bases, with 15 bases between. The CDR3 contains 14 residues. CDR3 protein: CASSSSHNTDTQYF. The CDR3 coding sequence is TGTGCCAGCTCTAGCAGCCATAATACAGATACGCAGTATTTT.

This chain joins TRBV6-5 and TRBJ2-3; tentatively, D is TRBD2 (5 bases). Germline-derived CDR1 and CDR2 are MNHEY and SVGAGI. The CDR3 is 14 amino acids. V lost 5 bases, J lost 2 bases, and 11 bases lay in between. CDR3 DNA: TGTGCCAGCAGTCCCCCGGGGAACACAGATACGCAGTATTTT. It yields the protein CASSPPGNTDTQYF.

The J gene is TRBJ1-1, the V gene TRBV5-4, with D hard to call. The CDR3 totals 14 residues. Trimming stripped 0 bases from V and 0 bases from J, with 6 bases between. The germline gives CDR1 SGHNT, CDR2 YYREEE (reference sequence). DNA for the CDR3: TGTGCCAGCAGCTTGGGGTTTGTGAACACTGAAGCTTTCTTT. Residues: CASSLGFVNTEAFF.

The CDR3 region is CASSPRDRGTGELFF. CDR3 nucleotide sequence: TGTGCCAGCTCACCCAGGGACAGGGGCACCGGGGAGCTGTTTTTT. The chain uses TRBV18 and TRBJ2-2; 10 bases match TRBD1. Germline trimming cut 3 bases from V and 4 bases from J; bases unmatched to any gene: 2. There are 15 residues in the CDR3. From germline, CDR1 is KGHSH and CDR2 LQKENI.

The sample holds a few counts of this clone. The chain employs TRBV10-3 and TRBJ1-6; 10 bases agree with TRBD1. Germline V gene data show CDR1 as ENHRY and CDR2 as SYGVKD. The CDR3 length is 19 residues. V lost 4 bases and J lost 6; bases outside the gene matches: 15. CDR3 residues: CAISGAGTGARSGNSPLHF. CDR3 coding DNA: TGTGCCATCAGTGGGGCCGGGACAGGGGCCCGTTCGGGTAATTCACCCCTCCACTTT.

This chain's CDR3 is CASGGVVGVGETQYF. CDR3 nucleotide sequence: TGTGCCAGCGGGGGAGTAGTGGGGGTTGGAGAGACCCAGTACTTC. The chain uses TRBV7-2 and TRBJ2-5; the D gene could be TRBD1 or TRBD2 (5 bases each). There are 15 residues in the CDR3. V was pared by 8 bases and J by 4 bases, with 20 bases between. Germline V gene data show CDR1 as SGHTA and CDR2 as FQGNSA.

This chain links TRBV6-6 with TRBJ1-5, with D possibly TRBD1 on 5 matching bases. V lost 2 bases and J lost 4, with 12 bases in between. CDR3 size: 15 residues. Germline V gene data show CDR1 as MNHNY and CDR2 as SVGAGI (reference sequence). This CDR3 reads CASSYVGGGNQPQHF. The CDR3 DNA follows: TGTGCCAGCAGTTACGTCGGCGGGGGAAATCAGCCCCAGCATTTT.

The chain has TRBV9 and TRBJ2-1, with D uncertain. Germline V gene data show CDR1 as SGDLS and CDR2 as YYNGEE. Trimming left V 2 bases short and J 8 bases short, with 11 bases between. This CDR3 spans 13 amino acids. The CDR3: CASSVDRNHEQFF. As DNA, the CDR3 is TGTGCCAGCAGCGTTGACCGAAACCATGAGCAGTTCTTC.

The gene calls are TRBV5-5 and TRBJ2-3; D call uncertain. The CDR3 runs 12 residues. V lost 1 base to trimming and J lost 3 bases, with 3 bases between them. CDR1 and CDR2 from the germline V gene are SGHKS and YYEKEE (reference sequence). The CDR3 DNA follows: TGTGCCAGCAGCTTGAAGACAGATACGCAGTATTTT. This gives the protein CASSLKTDTQYF. The full variable domain, its missing parts supplied by reference TRBV5-5 and TRBJ2-3, is DAGVTQSPTHLIKTRGQQVTLRCSPISGHKSVSWYQQVLGQGPQFIFQYYEKEERGRGNFPDRFSARQFPNYSSELNVNALLLGDSALYLCASSLKTDTQYFGPGTRLTVL.

The DNA of the CDR3 is TGTGCCAGCAGCGTAGCTGGGGCCAACTACGAGCAGTACTTC. Residues: CASSVAGANYEQYF. The rearrangement links TRBV9 to TRBJ2-7; D may be TRBD1 (5 bases). Trimming left V 0 bases short and J 3 bases short, with 10 bases between. Per the germline V gene, CDR1 is SGDLS and CDR2 is YYNGEE. The CDR3 is 14 amino acids.

This sequence joins TRBV5-1 and TRBJ2-4; D tentatively fits TRBD1 or TRBD2 (5 bases each). There are 14 residues in the CDR3. V gave up 0 bases and J gave up 6 bases, with 10 bases separating them. The germline gives CDR1 SGHRS, CDR2 YFSETQ. CDR3 sequence reads: CASSLAGTGNIQYF. CDR3 in DNA: TGCGCCAGCAGCTTGGCCGGGACGGGAAACATTCAGTACTTC.

The chain uses TRBV7-9 and TRBJ1-2; the D is unclear. The CDR3 totals 13 residues. Germline V gives CDR1 SEHNR, CDR2 FQNEAQ (reference sequence). Trimming took off 3 bases at V and 8 bases at J, with 13 bases between the two ends. This CDR3 reads CASSFEEGWGYTF. DNA of the CDR3: TGTGCCAGCAGCTTCGAAGAGGGATGGGGCTACACCTTC.

The chain recombines TRBV4-3 with TRBJ2-6; D not resolved. The CDR3 covers 17 residues. Trimming left V 5 bases short and J 5 bases short, with 19 bases between. CDR1 LGHNA and CDR2 YSLEER come from the germline V gene. The CDR3 nucleotides read TGCGCCAGCAGCATGGTTACGTCACAAAGTCGGGCCAACGTCCTGACTTTC. As protein: CASSMVTSQSRANVLTF.

The chain uses TRBV7-2 and TRBJ1-1; D remains ambiguous. From germline, CDR1 is SGHTA and CDR2 FQGNSA. The V gene lost 1 base and the J gene lost 1 base, with 7 bases spanning the gap. This CDR3 region has 14 residues. The CDR3 DNA reads as TGTGCCAGCAGCTTAGATTCCCCGAACACTGAAGCTTTCTTT. The encoded protein is CASSLDSPNTEAFF.

V is TRBV4-3 and J is TRBJ1-2; D is undetermined. The CDR3 consists of 12 residues. Between the trimmed V and J ends, which lost 4 bases and 4 bases, there was a span of 7 bases. Germline V gene sequence: CDR1 LGHNA, CDR2 YSLEER. CDR3 amino acids: CASSLSGYGYTF. CDR3 bases: TGCGCCAGCAGCCTCTCGGGCTATGGCTACACCTTC.

The J gene is TRBJ1-3, the V gene TRBV6-5; D gene ambiguous. CDR1 and CDR2 (germline): MNHEY, SVGAGI. The CDR3 is 11 amino acids. V shed 5 bases and J shed 4 bases, with 3 bases lying between them. CDR3 in amino acids: CASSRGNTIYF. The CDR3 DNA follows: TGTGCCAGCAGTCGCGGAAACACCATATATTTT.

The V and J genes are TRBV27 and TRBJ2-1; TRBD1 might be the D (6 bases). Germline V lookup: CDR1 MNHEY, CDR2 SMNVEV (reference sequence). V was trimmed by 8 bases and J by 6 bases, leaving 14 bases between them. The length of the CDR3 is 13 residues. CDR3: CASVKGVGNEQFF. CDR3 in DNA: TGTGCCAGCGTAAAGGGGGTTGGCAATGAGCAGTTCTTC.